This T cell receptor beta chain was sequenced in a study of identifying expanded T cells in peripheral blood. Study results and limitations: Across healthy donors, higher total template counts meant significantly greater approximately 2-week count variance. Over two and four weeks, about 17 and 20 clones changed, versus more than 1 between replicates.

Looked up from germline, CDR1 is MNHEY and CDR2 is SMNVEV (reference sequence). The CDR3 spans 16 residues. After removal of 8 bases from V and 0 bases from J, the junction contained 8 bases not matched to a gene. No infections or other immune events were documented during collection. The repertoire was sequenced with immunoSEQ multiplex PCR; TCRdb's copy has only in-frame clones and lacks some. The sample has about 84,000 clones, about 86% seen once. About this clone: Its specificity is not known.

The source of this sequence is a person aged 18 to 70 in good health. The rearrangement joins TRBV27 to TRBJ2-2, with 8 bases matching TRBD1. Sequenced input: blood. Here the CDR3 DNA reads TGTGCCAGCTTGGGACAGGAGAAAGCGAACACCGGGGAGCTGTTTTTT. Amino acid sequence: CASLGQEKANTGELFF.